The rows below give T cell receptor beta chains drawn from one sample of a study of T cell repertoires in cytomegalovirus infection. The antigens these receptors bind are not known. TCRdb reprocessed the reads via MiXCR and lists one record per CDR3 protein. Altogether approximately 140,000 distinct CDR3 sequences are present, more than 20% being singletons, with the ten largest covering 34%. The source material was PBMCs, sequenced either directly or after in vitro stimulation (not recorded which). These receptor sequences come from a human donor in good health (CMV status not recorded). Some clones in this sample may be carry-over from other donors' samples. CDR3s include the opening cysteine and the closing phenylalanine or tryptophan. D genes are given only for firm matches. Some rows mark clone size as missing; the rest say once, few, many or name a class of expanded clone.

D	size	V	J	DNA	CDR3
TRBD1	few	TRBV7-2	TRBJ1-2	TGTGCCAGCAGCTTTGACGGACAGGCATTGAACTATGGCTACACCTTC	CASSFDGQALNYGYTF
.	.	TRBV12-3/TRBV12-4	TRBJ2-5	TGTGCCAGCAGTTTAGCTGGGGGGTATGAGACCCAGTACTTC	CASSLAGGYETQYF
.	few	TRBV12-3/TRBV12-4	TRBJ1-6	TGTGCCAGCAAACCCACAGGGAGGGGTTATAATTCACCCCTCCACTTT	CASKPTGRGYNSPLHF
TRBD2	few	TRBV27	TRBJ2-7	TGTGCCAGCTCCTTACGCGGGACTAACCCCTACGAGCAGTACTTC	CASSLRGTNPYEQYF
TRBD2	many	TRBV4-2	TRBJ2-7	TGTGCCAGCAGCCAAGATATTACGAAGCGGGGTGGTTCCTACGAGCAGTACTTC	CASSQDITKRGGSYEQYF
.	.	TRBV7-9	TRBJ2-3	TGTGCCAGCAAACGCGACACTAGCCCTGATACGCAGTATTTT	CASKRDTSPDTQYF
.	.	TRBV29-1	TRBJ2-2	TGCAGCGTTGCGTTAACGGTCACCGGGGAGCTGTTTTTT	CSVALTVTGELFF
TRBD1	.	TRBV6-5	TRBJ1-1	TGTGCCAGCAGGTGGGGACAGTCGGCCTCCGAAGCTTTCTTT	CASRWGQSASEAFF
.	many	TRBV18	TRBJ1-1	TGTGCCAGCTCATCCGGCCCCGACACTGAAGCTTTCTTT	CASSSGPDTEAFF
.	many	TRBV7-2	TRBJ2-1	TGTGCCAGCAGCCGTGAGAGGGGGTGGGAATATGAGCAGTTCTTC	CASSRERGWEYEQFF
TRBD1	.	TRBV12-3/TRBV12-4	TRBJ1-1	TGTGCCAGCAGTTTACGACAGGGGGCGGGGGGCACTGAAGCTTTCTTT	CASSLRQGAGGTEAFF
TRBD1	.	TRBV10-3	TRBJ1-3	TGTGCCATCAGTGAGTCTTCAGGACAGGGAAGTGGCTCTGGAAACACCATATATTTT	CAISESSGQGSGSGNTIYF
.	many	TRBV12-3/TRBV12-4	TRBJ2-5	TGTGCCAGCAGTTTTGGGGGCGAGACCCAGTACTTC	CASSFGGETQYF
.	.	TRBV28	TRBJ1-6	TGTGCCAGCAGCCCCTCCGGTTGGGATTCACCCCTCCACTTT	CASSPSGWDSPLHF
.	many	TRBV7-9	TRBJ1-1	TGTGCCAGCAGCTTCCTTGGCTTCAACACTGAAGCTTTCTTT	CASSFLGFNTEAFF
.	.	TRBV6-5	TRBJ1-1	TGTGCCAGCAGTTATTTTCCTGGGACGAACACTGAAGCTTTCTTT	CASSYFPGTNTEAFF
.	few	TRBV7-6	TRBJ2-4	TGTGCCAGCAGTTTTAACCGGGACGGAGGGAACCACTCCCTAGCCAAAAACATTCAGTACTTC	CASSFNRDGGNHSLAKNIQYF
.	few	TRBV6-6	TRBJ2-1	TGTGCCAGCAGTTACGCCAGGGGAACCTACAATGAGCAGTTCTTC	CASSYARGTYNEQFF
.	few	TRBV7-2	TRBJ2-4	TGTGCCAGCAGCCCCCGACAGAACATTCAGTACTTC	CASSPRQNIQYF
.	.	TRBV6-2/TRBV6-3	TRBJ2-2	TGTGCCAGCAGTGGGCCGAACACCGGGGAGCTGTTTTTT	CASSGPNTGELFF